These 11 T cell receptor beta chains share one sample of origin, sequenced in a study of breast tumors, draining lymph nodes, adjacent tissues. Each CDR3 protein gets one entry after TCRdb re-called the multiplex PCR reads with MiXCR. The sample lists 70,000 or so distinct CDR3 sequences, around two fifths occurring once. The specimen was breast tumor tissue. The receptors originated from a female donor with breast cancer. Some clones in this sample may be carry-over from other donors' samples.

This clonotype was observed many times. A much larger clone sits a single nucleotide away, making a read error possible. The V call is TRBV20-1, the J call TRBJ2-7, with TRBD2 matching 13 bases. V lost 5 bases, J lost 6 bases, and 10 bases stayed unmatched. The CDR3 spans 15 residues. Germline CDR1 DFQATT, CDR2 SNEGSKA (reference sequence). The CDR3 nucleotides read TGCAGTGCTTACTCCGGGACTAGCGGGACTGGCGAGCAGTACTTC. Translating it yields CSAYSGTSGTGEQYF.

The rearrangement joins TRBV19 to TRBJ1-2; 9 bases are shared with TRBD1. CDR1 is LNHDA and CDR2 is SQIVND in the germline V gene (reference sequence). The trim removed 3 bases at V and 7 bases at J, leaving 12 bases unmatched. The CDR3 is made up of 16 amino acids. CDR3 sequence: CASSIWGTGTGRGYTF. In DNA, the CDR3 is TGTGCCAGTAGTATTTGGGGGACCGGGACAGGGCGTGGCTACACCTTC.

By proportion, this clonotype is medium-sized (0.01 to 0.1%). The V and J genes are TRBV20-1 and TRBJ2-2; D might be TRBD1 or TRBD2, each matching 6 bases. Germline CDR1 reads DFQATT; CDR2 reads SNEGSKA (reference sequence). The CDR3 spans 15 residues. With 0 bases removed from V and 4 bases from J, the gap between germline ends came to 12 bases. The CDR3 sequence is CSARDVQGGTGELFF. CDR3 in DNA: TGCAGTGCTAGAGATGTACAGGGAGGCACCGGGGAGCTGTTTTTT.

This clonotype was seen once. Relative to the germline gene, one junction end is altered; a read error may explain this. The V call is TRBV7-8, the J call TRBJ2-1; possibly TRBD1 for D (7 bases). CDR3 size: 15 residues. Germline CDR1 is SGHVS and CDR2 is FQNEAQ. The DNA for the CDR3 is TGTGCCAGCAGCCCAGGGGGGACACCAGGGGGTTGGCAGCTCTTC. Residues: CASSPGGTPGGWQLF. Supplemented by reference TRBV7-8 and TRBJ2-1, the full variable domain reads GAGVSQSPRYKVAKRGQDVALRCDPISGHVSLFWYQQALGQGPEFLTYFQNEAQLDKSGLPSDRFFAERPEGSVSTLKIQRTQQEDSAVYLCASSPGGTPGGWQLFGPGTRLTVL.

Many counts were recorded for this clonotype. The chain has TRBV20-1 and TRBJ2-3, with 16 bases matching TRBD2. The CDR3 runs to 17 residues. V shed 6 bases and J 2 bases; nucleotides not matched to a gene: 8. CDR1 and CDR2 from the germline V gene are DFQATT and SNEGSKA (reference sequence). Here the CDR3 reads CSAAGTSGRAPTDTQYF. The CDR3 nucleotides are TGCAGTGCAGCCGGGACTAGCGGGAGGGCCCCCACAGATACGCAGTATTTT.

This clonotype was counted at least ten times. V is TRBV4-1 and J is TRBJ2-5, with 13 bases aligning to TRBD2. The V gene's germline CDR1 is MGHRA and CDR2 YSYEKL. The CDR3 consists of 19 residues. Unmatched junction bases numbered 8, after V lost 0 bases and J lost 1 base. The CDR3 sequence is CASSQEWTSGSPSQETQYF. In nucleotides, the CDR3 is TGCGCCAGCAGCCAAGAGTGGACTAGCGGGAGCCCCTCCCAAGAGACCCAGTACTTC.

The sample holds many counts of this clonotype. V and J are TRBV11-1 and TRBJ1-3; D might be TRBD1 (6 bases). Germline values: CDR1 SGHAT, CDR2 FQDESV (reference sequence). V dropped 4 bases and J dropped 2 bases, with 12 bases sitting between them. The CDR3 has 15 residues. CDR3 sequence (DNA): TGTGCCAGCAGCTGGTCCGGGACAACTGGAAACACCATATATTTT. Protein product: CASSWSGTTGNTIYF. Drawing the rest from reference TRBV11-1 and TRBJ1-3, the complete variable domain is EAEVAQSPRYKITEKSQAVAFWCDPISGHATLYWYRQILGQGPELLVQFQDESVVDDSQLPKDRFSAERLKGVDSTLKIQPAELGDSAMYLCASSWSGTTGNTIYFGEGSWLTVV.

This clonotype has a handful of counts. Compared with germline, one end of the junction differs, possibly owing to a read error. This chain uses TRBV19 with TRBJ1-6, with D perhaps TRBD1 (5 bases). Germline V gives CDR1 LNHDA, CDR2 SQIVND (reference sequence). The length of the CDR3 is 10 residues. CDR3 bases: TGTGCCAGTAGTCCCGGCCCCGGGGGCTTT. It is translated as CASSPGPGGF.

This clonotype was counted many times. V gene TRBV15 combines with J gene TRBJ1-5; D possibly corresponds to TRBD1 (6 bases). CDR1 is LNHNV and CDR2 is YYDKDF in the germline V gene (reference sequence). The CDR3 consists of 16 residues. V was pared by 0 bases and J by 1 base, with 10 bases between. The CDR3 sequence is CATSREYRASNQPQHF. CDR3 bases: TGTGCCACCAGCAGAGAATACAGGGCAAGCAATCAGCCCCAGCATTTT.

V is TRBV9 and J is TRBJ2-1; D is ambiguous. Germline V gives CDR1 SGDLS, CDR2 YYNGEE. The V end was cut by 3 bases, the J end by 9 bases, with 10 bases between. The CDR3 spans 12 residues. The DNA for the CDR3 is TGTGCCAGCAGCGATTATGCCAGTGAGCAGTTCTTC. It is translated as CASSDYASEQFF.

This clonotype has ten or more counts. J is TRBJ2-5 and V is TRBV7-3; the match to TRBD2 covers 11 bases. Germline V CDR1 and CDR2: SGHTA, FQGTGA. This CDR3 is 15 amino acids long. After removal of 5 bases from V and 1 base from J, the junction contained 3 bases not matched to a gene. The CDR3 nucleotides are TGTGCCAGCAGCCAAGGGACTAGCGGCCAAGAGACCCAGTACTTC. It yields the protein CASSQGTSGQETQYF.